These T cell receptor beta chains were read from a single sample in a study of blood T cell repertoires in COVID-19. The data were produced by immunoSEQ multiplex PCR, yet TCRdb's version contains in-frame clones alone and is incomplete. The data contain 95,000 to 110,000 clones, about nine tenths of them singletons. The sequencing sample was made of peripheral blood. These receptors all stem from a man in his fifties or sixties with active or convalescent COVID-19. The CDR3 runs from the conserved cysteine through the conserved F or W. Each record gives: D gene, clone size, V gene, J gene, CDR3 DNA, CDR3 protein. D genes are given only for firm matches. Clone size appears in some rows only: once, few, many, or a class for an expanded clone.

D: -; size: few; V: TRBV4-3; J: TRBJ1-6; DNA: TGCGCCAGCAGCCAAGAATACGTACGCCGGAGCTCCTATAATTCACCCCTCCACTTT; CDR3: CASSQEYVRRSSYNSPLHF
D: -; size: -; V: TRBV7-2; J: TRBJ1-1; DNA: TGTGCCAGCAGATCAGGGAAGGGAAACACTGAAGCTTTCTTT; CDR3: CASRSGKGNTEAFF
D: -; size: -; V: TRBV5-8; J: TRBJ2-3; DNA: TGTGCCAGCAGCTTGGGTCAGGCTTCCACAGATACGCAGTATTTT; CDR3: CASSLGQASTDTQYF
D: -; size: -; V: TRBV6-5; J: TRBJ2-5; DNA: TGTGCCAGCAGTAGGGCGGGGTGGCAGGAGACCCAGTACTTC; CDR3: CASSRAGWQETQYF
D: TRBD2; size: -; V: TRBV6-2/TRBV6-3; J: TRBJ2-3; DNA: TGTGCCAGCAGTTACCCTACCGGGACTAGCCAACGTACGCAGTATTTT; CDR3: CASSYPTGTSQRTQYF
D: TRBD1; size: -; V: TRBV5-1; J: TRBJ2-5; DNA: TGCGCCAGCAGCCGAGGGACAGCCCAAGAGACCCAGTACTTC; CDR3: CASSRGTAQETQYF
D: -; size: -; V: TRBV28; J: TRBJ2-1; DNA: TGTGCCAGCAGTAACTTTTACAATGAGCAGTTCTTC; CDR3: CASSNFYNEQFF
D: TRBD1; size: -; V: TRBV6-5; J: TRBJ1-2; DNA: TGTGCCAGCAGCCTTTACACGGGACAGCAATATGGCTACACCTTC; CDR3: CASSLYTGQQYGYTF
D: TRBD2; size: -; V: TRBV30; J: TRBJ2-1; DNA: TGTGCCTGGGAACAGCTAGCGGGAGGTTTCAATGAGCAGTTCTTC; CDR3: CAWEQLAGGFNEQFF
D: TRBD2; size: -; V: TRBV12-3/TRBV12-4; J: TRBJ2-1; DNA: TGTGCCAGCAGTTTAGGTAGCGGGAGTATTCAGTTCTTC; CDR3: CASSLGSGSIQFF
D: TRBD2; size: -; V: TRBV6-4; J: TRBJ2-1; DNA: TGTGCCAGCAGTCCGACTAGCGGGAGATACAATGAGCAGTTCTTC; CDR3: CASSPTSGRYNEQFF
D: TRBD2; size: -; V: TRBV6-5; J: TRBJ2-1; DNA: TGTGCCAGCAGAACTAGCGCGTACAATGAGCAGTTCTTC; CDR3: CASRTSAYNEQFF
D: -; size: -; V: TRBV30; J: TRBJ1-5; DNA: TGTGCCTGGACGAACAGGAATAGCAATCAGCCCCAGCATTTT; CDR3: CAWTNRNSNQPQHF
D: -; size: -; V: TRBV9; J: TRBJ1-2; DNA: TGTGCCAGCAGCCCCACCACCGGGACAAGTAACTATGGCTACACCTTC; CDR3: CASSPTTGTSNYGYTF
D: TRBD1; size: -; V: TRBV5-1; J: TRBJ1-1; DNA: TGCGCCAGCAGCCCCGGGACAGGGAGTACTGAAGCTTTCTTT; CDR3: CASSPGTGSTEAFF
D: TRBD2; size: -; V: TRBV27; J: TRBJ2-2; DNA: TGTGCCAGCAGTTTATCGATGGGAGGCAGCGGGAGAGCCGGGGAGCTGTTTTTT; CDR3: CASSLSMGGSGRAGELFF
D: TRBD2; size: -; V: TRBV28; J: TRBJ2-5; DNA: TGTGCCAGCAGTTTCACGGGACTAGCGCATCAAGAGACCCAGTACTTC; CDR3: CASSFTGLAHQETQYF
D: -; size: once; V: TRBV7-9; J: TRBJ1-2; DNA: TGTGCCAGCGGGCAGGGGATCCCCTATGGCTACACCTTC; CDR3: CASGQGIPYGYTF
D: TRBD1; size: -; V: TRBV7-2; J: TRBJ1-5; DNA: TGTGCCAGCAGCCCGGGACAGTATAGCAATCAGCCCCAGCATTTT; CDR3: CASSPGQYSNQPQHF
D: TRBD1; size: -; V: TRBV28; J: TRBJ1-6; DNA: TGTGCCAGCAGCCCGGGGGACAGGGATTCACCCCTCCACTTT; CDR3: CASSPGDRDSPLHF